The T cell receptor beta chain under discussion was sequenced for a study of cytomegalovirus exposure and HLA in healthy donors. Trimming cost V 6 bases and J 10 bases; bases outside gene matches: 7. The CDR3 spans 12 residues. In germline, CDR1 is SGHAT, CDR2 FQNNGV. PCR used 60 Vbeta primers and 13 Jbeta primers. This table comes from immunoSEQ multiplex PCR, and its TCRdb copy is limited to in-frame clones, with some not included. The repertoire consists of over 130,000 clones, with just under 65% occurring once and the leading ten covering approximately 7%. The sequencing input was PBMCs. V gene TRBV11-2 combines with J gene TRBJ1-1; 8 bases are a match to TRBD1. The clonotype originates from a woman aged 55 to 70 in good health and CMV-seropositive. CDR3 amino acids: CASRTGQELAFF. In DNA, the CDR3 is TGTGCCAGCAGGACGGGACAGGAGTTAGCTTTCTTT.